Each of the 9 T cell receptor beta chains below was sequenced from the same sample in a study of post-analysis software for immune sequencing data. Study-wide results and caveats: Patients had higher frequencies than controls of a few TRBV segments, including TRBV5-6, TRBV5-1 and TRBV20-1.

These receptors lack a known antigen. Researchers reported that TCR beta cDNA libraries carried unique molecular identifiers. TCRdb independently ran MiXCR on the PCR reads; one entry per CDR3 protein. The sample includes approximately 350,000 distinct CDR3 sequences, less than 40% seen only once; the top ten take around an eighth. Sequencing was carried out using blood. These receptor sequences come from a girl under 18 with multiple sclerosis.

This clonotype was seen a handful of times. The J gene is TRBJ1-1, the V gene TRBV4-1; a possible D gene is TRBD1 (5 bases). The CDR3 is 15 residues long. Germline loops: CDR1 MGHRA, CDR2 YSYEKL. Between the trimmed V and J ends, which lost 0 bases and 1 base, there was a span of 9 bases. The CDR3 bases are TGCGCCAGCAGCCAAGAGCAGGGCCAGAACACTGAAGCTTTCTTT. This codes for CASSQEQGQNTEAFF.

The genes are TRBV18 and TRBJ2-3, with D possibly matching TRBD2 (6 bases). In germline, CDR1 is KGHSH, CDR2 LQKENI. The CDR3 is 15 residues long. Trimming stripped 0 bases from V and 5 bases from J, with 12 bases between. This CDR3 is CASSPPSGHQDTQYF. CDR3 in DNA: TGTGCCAGCTCACCACCCAGCGGGCATCAAGATACGCAGTATTTT.

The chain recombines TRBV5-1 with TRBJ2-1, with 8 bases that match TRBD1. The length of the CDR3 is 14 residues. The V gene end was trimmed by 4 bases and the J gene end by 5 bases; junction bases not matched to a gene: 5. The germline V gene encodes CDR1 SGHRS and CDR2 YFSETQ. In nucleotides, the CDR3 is TGCGCCAGCAGCCAAGGACAGGGCGACAATGAGCAGTTCTTC. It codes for CASSQGQGDNEQFF.

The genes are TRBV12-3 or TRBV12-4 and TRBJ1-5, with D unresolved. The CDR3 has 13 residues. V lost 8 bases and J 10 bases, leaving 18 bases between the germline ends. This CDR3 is CASSGFGPGPQHF. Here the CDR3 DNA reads TGTGCCAGCTCGGGATTTGGTCCGGGACCCCAGCATTTT.

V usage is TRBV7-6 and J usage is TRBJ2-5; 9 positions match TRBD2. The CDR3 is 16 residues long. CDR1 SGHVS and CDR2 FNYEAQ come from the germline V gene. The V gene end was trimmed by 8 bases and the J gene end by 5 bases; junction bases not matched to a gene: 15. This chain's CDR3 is CASLLGAGGRLETQYF. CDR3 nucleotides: TGTGCCAGCCTGCTAGGGGCGGGGGGGCGATTGGAGACCCAGTACTTC.

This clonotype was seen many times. The CDR3 sequence: CSAPLFGGTYEQYF. The CDR3 region has the DNA TGCAGTGCTCCCCTTTTCGGGGGGACTTACGAGCAGTACTTC. V is TRBV20-1 and J is TRBJ2-7, with 7 bases lining up with TRBD2. The junction had 11 bases not matched to a gene; V was cut back by 5 bases and J by 4 bases. The CDR3 covers 14 residues. CDR1 is DFQATT and CDR2 is SNEGSKA in the germline V gene (reference sequence).

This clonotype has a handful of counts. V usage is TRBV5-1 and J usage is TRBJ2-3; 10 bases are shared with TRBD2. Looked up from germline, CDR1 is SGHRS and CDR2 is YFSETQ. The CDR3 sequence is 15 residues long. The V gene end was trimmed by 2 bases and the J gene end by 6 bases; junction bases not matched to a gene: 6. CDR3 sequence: CASSFAAGGTDTQYF. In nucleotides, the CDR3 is TGCGCCAGCAGCTTTGCAGCGGGGGGGACGGATACGCAGTATTTT.

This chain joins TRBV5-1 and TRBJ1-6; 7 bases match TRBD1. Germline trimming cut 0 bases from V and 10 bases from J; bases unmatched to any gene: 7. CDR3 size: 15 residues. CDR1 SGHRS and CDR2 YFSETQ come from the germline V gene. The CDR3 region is CASSLVTGIESPLHF. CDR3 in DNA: TGCGCCAGCAGCTTGGTGACAGGGATTGAATCACCCCTCCACTTT.

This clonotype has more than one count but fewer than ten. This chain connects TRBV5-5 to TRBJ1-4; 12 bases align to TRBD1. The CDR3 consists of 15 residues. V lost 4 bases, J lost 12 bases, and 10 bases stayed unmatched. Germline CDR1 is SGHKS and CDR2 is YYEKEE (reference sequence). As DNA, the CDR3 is TGTGCCAGCAGCCCAACGGGACAGGGGGCAAGGGAACTGTTTTTT. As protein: CASSPTGQGARELFF.